A single sample is the source of the 13 T cell receptor gamma chains below, sequenced in a study of gamma delta lymphoproliferative disorders and STAT genes (dated by TCRdb to between 2017 and 2018). For both patients and controls, peripheral blood mononuclear cells were isolated, and the genomic DNA from these cells was used for TCR sequencing. Receptor libraries were prepared by multiplex PCR. Sequencer: Illumina MiSeq. In TCRdb, clones were called once more from the public reads by CATT, and rows of identical DNA were later combined. The sample table lists around 850 gamma-chain clones, about 30% of them with a count of one. The leading ten clones occupy around a sixth of the sample. The sample comprised blood. The receptors shown here come from a human donor in good health.

This clone occurred a few times. The rearrangement links TRGV10 to TRGJ1 or TRGJ2. Matching the DNA to germline supplied the J gene, which TCRdb does not give. TRGV10 counts as an open reading frame of uncertain function. Unmatched junction bases numbered 11, after V lost 8 bases and J lost 6 bases. The CDR3 totals 13 residues. The CDR3: CAAWLLICYKKLF. The CDR3 nucleotides are TGTGCTGCGTGGCTATTAATCTGTTATAAGAAACTCTTT.

Sample share makes this clone large. This chain joins TRGV4 and TRGJ1 or TRGJ2. No J gene is reported in TCRdb; it was inferred here by comparing the DNA with germline. The CDR3 totals 12 residues. Trimming removed 3 bases from V and 3 bases from J; junction bases left unmatched: 2. Germline CDR1 EGSTGY, CDR2 YDSYTSSV. CDR3 protein: CATWDSYYKKLF. The CDR3 DNA reads as TGTGCCACCTGGGATAGTTATTATAAGAAACTCTTT.

Worth noting for this clone: It is unclear where the CDR3 begins or ends on the DNA, so no DNA is shown, and the CDR3 is as TCRdb lists it. No J gene was assigned, while the V gene was called as TRGV11. TRGV11 counts as an open reading frame of uncertain function. Ends included, the CDR3 has 17 residues. Here the CDR3 reads CTTVPAGLGNADYKKLF.

This clone was counted only a few times. A far larger clone is only one base removed, so a read error is likely. Other DNA sequences in the sample encode the same CDR3. V is TRGV10 and J is TRGJP1. No J gene was available from TCRdb, and it was assigned here by a germline match of the DNA. TRGV10 is given ORF status, its function remaining uncertain. V was clipped by 12 bases and J by 0 bases; unmatched bases: 23. The length of the CDR3 is 19 residues. The CDR3 is CAAWDPKADSYTTGWFKIF. CDR3 coding DNA: TGTGCTGCATGGGACCCAAAGGCAGACTCCTATACCACTGGTTGGTTCAAGATATTT.

Regarding this clone: The protein TCRdb lists belongs to a much larger clone and differs from this DNA's translation at residue 8, which points to a read error; the protein shown is made from the DNA. The V call is TRGV11, the J call TRGJ1 or TRGJ2. TCRdb offers no J gene call, so here the DNA was matched to germline to obtain one. Being an ORF, TRGV11 has a function that is uncertain. There are 15 residues in the CDR3. V dropped 0 bases and J dropped 1; count of bases not matched to a gene: 3. The CDR3 sequence is CACWIRHANYYKKLF. In nucleotides, the CDR3 is TGTGCCTGCTGGATTAGGCACGCCAATTATTATAAGAAACTCTTT.

This clone appeared a few times. The protein in TCRdb stems from a much larger clone and differs at residue 10 from this DNA's translation, likely a read error; here the protein is translated from the DNA. The chain couples TRGV10 to TRGJP1. Here the J gene was assigned by germline matching of the DNA, as TCRdb has none. TRGV10 is marked as an open reading frame, function uncertain. The CDR3 is 15 amino acids. Written as DNA, the CDR3 is TGTGCTGCGTGGGTCATATATACCACTGATTGGTTCAAGATATTT. This gives the protein CAAWVIYTTDWFKIF.

This clone ranks as large. The chain links TRGV11 to TRGJP1. Assignment of the J gene here rests on matching the DNA to germline, because TCRdb gives none. TRGV11 is marked as an open reading frame, function uncertain. V shed 6 bases, J shed 12 bases, and the junction held 10 bases outside the gene matches. There are 13 residues in the CDR3. The CDR3 nucleotides are TGTGCCTGCTGGATTTTTCTTCCCCGGTTCAAGATATTT. Protein sequence: CACWIFLPRFKIF.

By proportion, this clone is large. The gene calls are TRGV3 and TRGJ1 or TRGJ2. Assignment of the J gene here rests on matching the DNA to germline, because TCRdb gives none. The length of the CDR3 is 12 residues. V dropped 0 bases and J dropped 5; count of bases not matched to a gene: 1. Germline loops: CDR1 VTNTFY, CDR2 YDVSTARD (reference sequence). The CDR3 loop is CATWDRHYKKLF. CDR3 DNA sequence: TGTGCCACCTGGGACAGGCATTATAAGAAACTCTTT.

For this clone: The DNA is omitted, as the CDR3 cannot be located on it reliably, and the CDR3 follows TCRdb's listing. V gene assignment gives TRGV11, but the J gene was left uncalled. TRGV11 is annotated as an ORF whose role is uncertain. Counting both end residues, the CDR3 totals 17 amino acids. CDR3 sequence reads: CTTVPAGLGLEGWFKIF.

V is TRGV10 and J is TRGJ1 or TRGJ2. The J gene is absent in TCRdb and was assigned here via DNA matching to germline. TRGV10 is an ORF for which the function is uncertain. This CDR3 is 12 amino acids long. V shed 8 bases, J shed 7 bases, and the junction held 9 bases outside the gene matches. The CDR3 DNA follows: TGTGCTGCGTGGGATTTGAGGTATAAGAAACTCTTT. It yields the protein CAAWDLRYKKLF.

By share, this clone ranks as large. The chain recombines TRGV10 with TRGJ1 or TRGJ2. TCRdb does not report a J gene; here it was assigned by matching the DNA to germline references. Being an ORF, TRGV10 has a function that is uncertain. There are 12 residues in the CDR3. The V gene end was trimmed by 8 bases and the J gene end by 9 bases; junction bases not matched to a gene: 11. Here the CDR3 reads CAAWGRDLKKLF. In nucleotides, the CDR3 is TGTGCTGCGTGGGGGCGGGACCTTAAGAAACTCTTT.

V and J are TRGV4 and TRGJ1 or TRGJ2. TCRdb supplies no J gene; here it was assigned by aligning the nucleotide sequence to germline. Germline V CDR1 and CDR2: EGSTGY, YDSYTSSV. This CDR3 is built from 12 residues. Unmatched junction bases numbered 6, after V lost 3 bases and J lost 7 bases. The DNA of the CDR3 is TGTGCCACCTGGGATTGGAGATATAAGAAACTCTTT. This translates into CATWDWRYKKLF.

Remarks on this clone: The DNA is omitted, as the CDR3 cannot be located on it reliably, and the CDR3 follows TCRdb's listing. No J gene was called, and the V gene is TRGV4. The CDR3 spans 23 amino acids, including both terminal residues. Germline V gives CDR1 EGSTGY, CDR2 YDSYTSSV. The CDR3 sequence: CAILLKMTLESITVPPAGWFKIF.